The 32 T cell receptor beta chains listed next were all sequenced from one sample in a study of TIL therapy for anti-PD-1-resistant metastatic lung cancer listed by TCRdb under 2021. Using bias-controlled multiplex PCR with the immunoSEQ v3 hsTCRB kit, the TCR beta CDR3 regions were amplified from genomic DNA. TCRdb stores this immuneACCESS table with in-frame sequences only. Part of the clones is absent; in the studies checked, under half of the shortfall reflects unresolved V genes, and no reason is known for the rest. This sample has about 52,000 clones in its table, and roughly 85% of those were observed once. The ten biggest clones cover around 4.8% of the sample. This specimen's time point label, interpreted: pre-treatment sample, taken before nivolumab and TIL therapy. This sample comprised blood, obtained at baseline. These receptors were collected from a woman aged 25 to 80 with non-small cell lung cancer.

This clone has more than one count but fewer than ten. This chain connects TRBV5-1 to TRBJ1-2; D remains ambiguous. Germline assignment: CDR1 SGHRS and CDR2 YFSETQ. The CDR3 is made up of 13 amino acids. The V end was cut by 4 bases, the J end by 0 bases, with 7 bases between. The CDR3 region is CASSVDTNYGYTF. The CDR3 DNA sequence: TGCGCCAGCAGCGTAGATACTAACTATGGCTACACCTTC.

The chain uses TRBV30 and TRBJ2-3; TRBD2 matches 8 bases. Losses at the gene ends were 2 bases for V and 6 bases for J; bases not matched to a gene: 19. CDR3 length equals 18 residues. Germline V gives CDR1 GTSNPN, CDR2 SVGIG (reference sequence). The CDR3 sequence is CAWSPSRLLAGPGDTQYF. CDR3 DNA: TGTGCCTGGAGTCCCTCTCGTTTGCTAGCGGGCCCCGGGGATACGCAGTATTTT. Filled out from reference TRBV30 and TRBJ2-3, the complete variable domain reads SQTIHQWPATLVQPVGSPLSLECTVEGTSNPNLYWYRQAAGRGLQLLFYSVGIGQISSEVPQNLSASRPQDRQFILSSKKLLLSDSGFYLCAWSPSRLLAGPGDTQYFGPGTRLTVL.

The CDR3 bases are TGCGCCAGCAGCTTAAGCACAGGGGTGGGTTACGAGCAGTACTTC. Its translation is CASSLSTGVGYEQYF. The chain joins TRBV5-1 to TRBJ2-7; 7 bases fit TRBD1. CDR3 length: 15 residues. Looked up from germline, CDR1 is SGHRS and CDR2 is YFSETQ. Trimming at V came to 2 bases and at J to 4 bases, leaving 9 bases not matched to a gene.

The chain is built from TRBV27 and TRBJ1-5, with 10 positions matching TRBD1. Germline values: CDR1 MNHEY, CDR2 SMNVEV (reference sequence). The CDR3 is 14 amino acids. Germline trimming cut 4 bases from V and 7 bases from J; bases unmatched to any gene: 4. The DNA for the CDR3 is TGTGCCAGCAGTTATTCGGACAGGGGGCAGCCCCAGCATTTT. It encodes CASSYSDRGQPQHF.

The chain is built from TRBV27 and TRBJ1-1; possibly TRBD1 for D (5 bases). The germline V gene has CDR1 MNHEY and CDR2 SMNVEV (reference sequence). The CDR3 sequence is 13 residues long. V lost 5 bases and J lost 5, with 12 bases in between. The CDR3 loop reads CASSPRGGTEAFF. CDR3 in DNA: TGTGCCAGCAGTCCTCGGGGGGGGACTGAAGCTTTCTTT.

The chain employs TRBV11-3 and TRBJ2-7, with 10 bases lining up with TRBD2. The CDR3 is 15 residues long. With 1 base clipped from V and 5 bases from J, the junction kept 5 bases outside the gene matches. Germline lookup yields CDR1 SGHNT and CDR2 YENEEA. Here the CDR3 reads CASSLGASGRHEQYF. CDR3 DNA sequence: TGTGCCAGCAGCTTAGGGGCTAGCGGGAGACACGAGCAGTACTTC. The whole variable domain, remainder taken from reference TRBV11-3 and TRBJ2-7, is EAGVVQSPRYKIIEKKQPVAFWCNPISGHNTLYWYLQNLGQGPELLIRYENEEAVDDSQLPKDRFSAERLKGVDSTLKIQPAELGDSAVYLCASSLGASGRHEQYFGPGTRLTVT.

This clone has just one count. CDR3 sequence (DNA): TGTGCCAGCACGAAACAGGGACCCTCCTACGAGCAGTACTTC. Translated: CASTKQGPSYEQYF. This chain joins TRBV6-6 and TRBJ2-7, with D possibly TRBD1 on 6 matching bases. Per germline, CDR1 MNHNY and CDR2 SVGAGI (reference sequence). The CDR3 covers 14 residues. Trimming stripped 7 bases from V and 0 bases from J, with 13 bases between.

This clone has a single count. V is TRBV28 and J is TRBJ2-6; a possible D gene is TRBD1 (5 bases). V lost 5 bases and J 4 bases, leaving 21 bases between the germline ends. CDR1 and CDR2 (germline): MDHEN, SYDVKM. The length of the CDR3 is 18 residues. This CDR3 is CASSPRVGASQGANVLTF. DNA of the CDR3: TGTGCCAGCAGTCCCCGTGTAGGGGCCTCCCAAGGGGCCAACGTCCTGACTTTC.

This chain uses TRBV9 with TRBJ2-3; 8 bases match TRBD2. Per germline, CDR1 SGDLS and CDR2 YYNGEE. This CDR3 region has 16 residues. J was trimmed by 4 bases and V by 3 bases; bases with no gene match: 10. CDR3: CASSAGGLAGSDTQYF. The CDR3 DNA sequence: TGTGCCAGCAGCGCCGGCGGTCTAGCGGGCTCAGATACGCAGTATTTT.

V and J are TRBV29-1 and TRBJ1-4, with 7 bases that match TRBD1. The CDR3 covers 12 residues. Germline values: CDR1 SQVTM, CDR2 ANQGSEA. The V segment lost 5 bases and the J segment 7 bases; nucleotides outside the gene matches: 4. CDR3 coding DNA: TGCAGCGTTACAGGGGCGGGTGAAAAACTGTTTTTT. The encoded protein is CSVTGAGEKLFF.

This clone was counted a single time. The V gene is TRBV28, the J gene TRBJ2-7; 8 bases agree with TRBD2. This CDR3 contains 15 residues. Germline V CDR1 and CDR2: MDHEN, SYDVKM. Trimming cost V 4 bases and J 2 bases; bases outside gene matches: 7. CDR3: CASSSLAGRAYEQYF. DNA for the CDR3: TGTGCCAGCAGTTCCTTAGCGGGGAGGGCCTACGAGCAGTACTTC.

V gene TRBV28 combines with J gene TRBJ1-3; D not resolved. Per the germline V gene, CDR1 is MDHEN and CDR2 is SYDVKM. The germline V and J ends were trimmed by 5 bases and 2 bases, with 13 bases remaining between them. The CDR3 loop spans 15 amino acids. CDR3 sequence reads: CASSPDAATGNTIYF. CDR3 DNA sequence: TGTGCCAGCAGTCCGGACGCAGCCACTGGAAACACCATATATTTT. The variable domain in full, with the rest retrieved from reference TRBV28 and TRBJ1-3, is DVKVTQSSRYLVKRTGEKVFLECVQDMDHENMFWYRQDPGLGLRLIYFSYDVKMKEKGDIPEGYSVSREKKERFSLILESASTNQTSMYLCASSPDAATGNTIYFGEGSWLTVV.

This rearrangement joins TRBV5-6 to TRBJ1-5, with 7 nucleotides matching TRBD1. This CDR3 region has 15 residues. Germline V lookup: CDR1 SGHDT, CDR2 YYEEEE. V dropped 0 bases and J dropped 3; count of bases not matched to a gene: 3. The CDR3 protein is CASSLATGNNQPQHF. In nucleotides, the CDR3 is TGTGCCAGCAGCTTGGCGACAGGGAACAATCAGCCCCAGCATTTT. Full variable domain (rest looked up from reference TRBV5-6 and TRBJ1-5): DAGVTQSPTHLIKTRGQQVTLRCSPKSGHDTVSWYQQALGQGPQFIFQYYEEEERQRGNFPDRFSGHQFPNYSSELNVNALLLGDSALYLCASSLATGNNQPQHFGDGTRLSIL.

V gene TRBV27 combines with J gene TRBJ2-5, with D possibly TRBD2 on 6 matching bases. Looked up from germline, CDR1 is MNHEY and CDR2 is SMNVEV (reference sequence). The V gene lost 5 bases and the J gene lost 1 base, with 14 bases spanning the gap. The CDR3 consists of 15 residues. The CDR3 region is CASSPTRDSQETQYF. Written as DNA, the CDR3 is TGTGCCAGCAGTCCAACTCGGGACTCCCAAGAGACCCAGTACTTC.

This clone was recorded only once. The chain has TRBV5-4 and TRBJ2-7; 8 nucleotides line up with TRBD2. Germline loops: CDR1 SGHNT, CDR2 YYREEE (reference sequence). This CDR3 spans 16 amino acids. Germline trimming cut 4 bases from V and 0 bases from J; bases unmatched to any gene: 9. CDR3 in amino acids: CASSPGLADSSYEQYF. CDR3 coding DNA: TGTGCCAGCAGCCCCGGACTAGCCGATAGCTCCTACGAGCAGTACTTC.

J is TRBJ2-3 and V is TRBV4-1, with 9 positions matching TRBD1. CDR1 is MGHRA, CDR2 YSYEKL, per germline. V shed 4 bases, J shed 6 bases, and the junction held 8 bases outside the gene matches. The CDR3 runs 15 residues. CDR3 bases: TGCGCCAGCAGCCGCGGGACAGGGCATTCGGATACGCAGTATTTT. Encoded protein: CASSRGTGHSDTQYF.

The CDR3 DNA is TGCGCCAGCAGCTGGGACAACGGAGAGACCCAGTACTTC. Protein product: CASSWDNGETQYF. The chain couples TRBV5-1 to TRBJ2-5; D possibly corresponds to TRBD1 (6 bases). The ends were cut back, 3 bases at V and 4 bases at J, with 10 bases in the middle. The CDR3 length is 13 residues. Looked up from germline, CDR1 is SGHRS and CDR2 is YFSETQ.

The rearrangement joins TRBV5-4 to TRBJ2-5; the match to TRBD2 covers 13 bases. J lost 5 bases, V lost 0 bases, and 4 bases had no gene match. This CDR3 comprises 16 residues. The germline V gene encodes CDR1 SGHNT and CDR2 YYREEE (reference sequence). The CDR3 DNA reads TGTGCCAGCAGCTTGGGAGGACTAGCGGGAGTTGAGACCCAGTACTTC. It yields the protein CASSLGGLAGVETQYF.

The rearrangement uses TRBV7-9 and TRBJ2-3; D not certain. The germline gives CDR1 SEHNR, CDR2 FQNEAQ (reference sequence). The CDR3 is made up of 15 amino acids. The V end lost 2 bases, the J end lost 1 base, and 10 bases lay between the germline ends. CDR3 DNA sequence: TGTGCCAGCAGCTTATTACGGCAGCGCACAGATACGCAGTATTTT. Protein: CASSLLRQRTDTQYF.

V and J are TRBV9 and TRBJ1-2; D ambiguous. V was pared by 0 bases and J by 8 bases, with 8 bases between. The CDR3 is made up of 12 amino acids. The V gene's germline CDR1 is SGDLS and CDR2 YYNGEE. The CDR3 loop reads CASSVGSGGYTF. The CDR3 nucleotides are TGTGCCAGCAGCGTAGGATCCGGAGGCTACACCTTC.

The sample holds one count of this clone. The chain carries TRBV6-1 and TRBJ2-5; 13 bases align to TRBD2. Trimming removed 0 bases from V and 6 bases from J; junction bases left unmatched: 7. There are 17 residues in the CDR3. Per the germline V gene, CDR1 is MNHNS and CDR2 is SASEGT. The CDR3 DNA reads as TGTGCCAGCAGTGAAGCGGGATGGGGACTAGCGGGGAAGACCCAGTACTTC. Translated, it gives CASSEAGWGLAGKTQYF.

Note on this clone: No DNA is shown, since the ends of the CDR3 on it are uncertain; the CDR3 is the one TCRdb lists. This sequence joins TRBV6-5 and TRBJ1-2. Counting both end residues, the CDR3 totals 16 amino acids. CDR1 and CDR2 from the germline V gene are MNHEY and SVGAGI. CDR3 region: CASSFLYFGGNYGYTF.

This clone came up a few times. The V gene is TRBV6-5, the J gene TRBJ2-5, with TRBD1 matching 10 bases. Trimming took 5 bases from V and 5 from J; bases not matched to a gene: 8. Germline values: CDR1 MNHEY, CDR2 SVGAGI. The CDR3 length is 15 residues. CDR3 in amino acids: CASSTDRGNGETQYF. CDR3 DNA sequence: TGTGCCAGCAGTACGGACAGGGGGAACGGGGAGACCCAGTACTTC.

The CDR3 DNA sequence: TGCGCCAGCAGCCAGGGACAGGGACTGGAAACTGAAGCTTTCTTT. Its translation: CASSQGQGLETEAFF. This chain uses TRBV5-1 with TRBJ1-1; 9 nucleotides agree with TRBD1. Trimming removed 4 bases from V and 5 bases from J; junction bases left unmatched: 9. Germline V gene data show CDR1 as SGHRS and CDR2 as YFSETQ. This CDR3 comprises 15 residues.

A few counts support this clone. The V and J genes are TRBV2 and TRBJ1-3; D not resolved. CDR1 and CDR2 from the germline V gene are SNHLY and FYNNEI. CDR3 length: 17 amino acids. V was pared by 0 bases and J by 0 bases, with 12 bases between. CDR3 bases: TGTGCCAGCAGTGAAGCGGCCAGGAGGCACTCTGGAAACACCATATATTTT. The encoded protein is CASSEAARRHSGNTIYF.

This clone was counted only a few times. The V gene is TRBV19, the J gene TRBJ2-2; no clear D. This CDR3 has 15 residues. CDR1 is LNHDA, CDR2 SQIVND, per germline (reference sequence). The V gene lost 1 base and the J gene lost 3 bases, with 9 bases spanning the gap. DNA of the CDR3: TGTGCCAGTAGTATAGGTGGGTTCGACACCGGGGAGCTGTTTTTT. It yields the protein CASSIGGFDTGELFF.

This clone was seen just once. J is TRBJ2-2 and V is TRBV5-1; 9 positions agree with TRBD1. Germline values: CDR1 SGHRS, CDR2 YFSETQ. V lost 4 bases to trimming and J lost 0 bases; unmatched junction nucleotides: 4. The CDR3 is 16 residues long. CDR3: CASSEGQGANTGELFF. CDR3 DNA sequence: TGCGCCAGCAGCGAGGGACAGGGCGCGAACACCGGGGAGCTGTTTTTT.

The CDR3 DNA sequence: TGTGCCAGCAGTTTCCCGACAGTTAGGGGCAATCAGCCCCAGCATTTT. Translated: CASSFPTVRGNQPQHF. This chain joins TRBV28 and TRBJ1-5, with a possible D match to TRBD1 (5 bases). The CDR3 contains 16 residues. Germline V gene data show CDR1 as MDHEN and CDR2 as SYDVKM. V was clipped by 3 bases and J by 2 bases, with 14 bases between them.

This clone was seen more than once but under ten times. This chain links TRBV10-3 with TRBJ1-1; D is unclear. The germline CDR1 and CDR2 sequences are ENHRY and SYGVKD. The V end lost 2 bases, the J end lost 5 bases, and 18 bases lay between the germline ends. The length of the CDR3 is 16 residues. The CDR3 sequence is CAISEMALGGKTEAFF. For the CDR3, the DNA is TGTGCCATCAGTGAGATGGCGTTAGGAGGGAAGACTGAAGCTTTCTTT.

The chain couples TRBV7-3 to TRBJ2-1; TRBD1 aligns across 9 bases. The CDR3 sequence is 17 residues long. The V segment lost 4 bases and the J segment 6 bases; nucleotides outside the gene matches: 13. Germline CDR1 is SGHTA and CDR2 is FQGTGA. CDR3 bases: TGTGCCAGCAGCTCGGACAGGGGAATTGGACACATCAATGAGCAGTTCTTC. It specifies CASSSDRGIGHINEQFF.

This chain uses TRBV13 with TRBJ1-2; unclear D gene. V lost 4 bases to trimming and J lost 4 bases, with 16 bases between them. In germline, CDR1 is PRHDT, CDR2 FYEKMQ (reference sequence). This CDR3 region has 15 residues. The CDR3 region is CASSSTGGIGYGYTF. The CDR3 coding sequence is TGTGCCAGCAGCTCAACCGGAGGGATAGGCTATGGCTACACCTTC. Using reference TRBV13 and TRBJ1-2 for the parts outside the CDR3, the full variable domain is AAGVIQSPRHLIKEKRETATLKCYPIPRHDTVYWYQQGPGQDPQFLISFYEKMQSDKGSIPDRFSAQQFSDYHSELNMSSLELGDSALYFCASSSTGGIGYGYTFGSGTRLTVV.

CDR3 residues: CASSRKLTGPDTQYF. The CDR3 region has the DNA TGTGCCAGCAGCCGGAAACTCACAGGCCCAGATACGCAGTATTTT. The J gene is TRBJ2-3, the V gene TRBV7-2; D perhaps matches TRBD1 (5 bases). V was trimmed by 5 bases and J by 4 bases, leaving 16 bases between them. The CDR3 extends over 15 amino acids. Germline CDR1 and CDR2: SGHTA and FQGNSA.